The 20 T cell receptor beta chains listed next were all sequenced from one sample in a study of cytomegalovirus exposure and HLA in healthy donors. Use of 60 Vbeta and 13 Jbeta primers characterized the PCR. Profiled with immunoSEQ multiplex PCR; TCRdb holds only in-frame clones, not every one. The sample has about 220,000 clones, 76% seen once. Sequenced sample: PBMCs. The source is a man aged 18 to 29 in good health and CMV-seronegative.

This clone was observed a single time. V and J are TRBV28 and TRBJ2-7, with D unresolved. Looked up from germline, CDR1 is MDHEN and CDR2 is SYDVKM. V was cut by 8 bases and J by 1 base, with 12 bases left in between. CDR3 length: 13 amino acids. CDR3 coding DNA: TGTGCCAGCCTCGAGGCCATATCCTACGAGCAGTACTTC. As protein: CASLEAISYEQYF.

V gene TRBV4-1 combines with J gene TRBJ2-2, with TRBD2 matching 11 bases. V lost 0 bases to trimming and J lost 6 bases; unmatched junction nucleotides: 6. The germline V gene has CDR1 MGHRA and CDR2 YSYEKL. This CDR3 contains 17 residues. This CDR3 reads CASSQDGLAGGSGELFF. In DNA form, the CDR3 reads TGCGCCAGCAGCCAAGACGGGCTAGCGGGAGGATCCGGGGAGCTGTTTTTT.

The CDR3 reads CASSRTGGNEKLFF. CDR3 bases: TGTGCCAGCAGTCGGACAGGGGGGAATGAAAAACTGTTTTTT. The chain combines TRBV27 with TRBJ1-4; 10 nucleotides line up with TRBD1. Trimming cost V 5 bases and J 5 bases; bases outside gene matches: 2. CDR3 length: 14 residues. The V gene's germline CDR1 is MNHEY and CDR2 SMNVEV (reference sequence).

The chain joins TRBV5-1 to TRBJ1-1; a possible D gene is TRBD1 (5 bases). CDR3 size: 12 residues. Germline assignment: CDR1 SGHRS and CDR2 YFSETQ. The V and J ends lost 4 bases and 3 bases respectively, with 7 bases between them. The CDR3 DNA is TGCGCCAGCAGCCTACAGGACACTGAAGCTTTCTTT. This translates into CASSLQDTEAFF.

The V and J genes are TRBV5-1 and TRBJ1-4; 8 nucleotides line up with TRBD1. The germline V gene has CDR1 SGHRS and CDR2 YFSETQ. The trim removed 0 bases at V and 12 bases at J, leaving 7 bases unmatched. This CDR3 comprises 14 residues. CDR3 DNA: TGCGCCAGCAGCTTGGAGTGGGGACAGGCGGAACTGTTTTTT. Its protein product is CASSLEWGQAELFF.

The V gene is TRBV14, the J gene TRBJ2-2, with TRBD2 matching 15 bases. This CDR3 has 18 amino acids. Trimming removed 2 bases from V and 4 bases from J; junction bases left unmatched: 5. Germline values: CDR1 SGHDN, CDR2 FVKESK. As DNA, the CDR3 is TGTGCCAGCAGCCAAAGGACTAGCGGGAGGGGCGGCACCGGGGAGCTGTTTTTT. Its protein product is CASSQRTSGRGGTGELFF.

The CDR3 region has the DNA TGTGCCAGCAGCGGACAACTAGAGAGTGAGCAGTTCTTC. Translating gives CASSGQLESEQFF. V is TRBV9 and J is TRBJ2-1; perhaps TRBD2 as D (5 bases). This CDR3 region has 13 residues. Trimming took off 3 bases at V and 9 bases at J, with 13 bases between the two ends. Germline assignment: CDR1 SGDLS and CDR2 YYNGEE.

This clone appeared a single time. V usage is TRBV10-3 and J usage is TRBJ1-4; 10 bases align to TRBD1. CDR3 size: 14 residues. Losses at the gene ends were 6 bases for V and 10 bases for J; bases not matched to a gene: 8. Germline-derived CDR1 and CDR2 are ENHRY and SYGVKD. Written as DNA, the CDR3 is TGTGCCATCAGCGACAGGGGGCAAGTTGGAAAACTGTTTTTT. It is translated as CAISDRGQVGKLFF.

The CDR3 sequence: CASSPPDRTIDPQHF. The CDR3 DNA reads as TGTGCCAGCAGTCCCCCCGACAGGACGATTGATCCCCAGCATTTT. The chain links TRBV28 to TRBJ1-5; weak D call: TRBD1 (6 bases). V dropped 5 bases and J dropped 10 bases, with 21 bases sitting between them. This CDR3 has 15 amino acids. The germline V gene has CDR1 MDHEN and CDR2 SYDVKM.

The sample holds a few counts of this clone. The chain is built from TRBV5-1 and TRBJ2-1; D possibly corresponds to TRBD2 (7 bases). V was shortened by 7 bases and J by 5 bases, with 16 bases between the two germline ends. Germline CDR1 is SGHRS and CDR2 is YFSETQ. The CDR3 contains 14 residues. The CDR3 nucleotides read TGCGCCAGCTCCCGCGGGGGCTTTAACAATGAGCAGTTCTTC. Its translation is CASSRGGFNNEQFF.

V and J are TRBV2 and TRBJ1-1; TRBD1 might be the D (5 bases). Germline-derived CDR1 and CDR2 are SNHLY and FYNNEI. This CDR3 comprises 14 residues. V was clipped by 6 bases and J by 0 bases, with 11 bases between them. CDR3 amino acids: CASSGTYMNTEAFF. CDR3 in DNA: TGTGCCAGCAGCGGGACTTATATGAACACTGAAGCTTTCTTT.

J is TRBJ2-1 and V is TRBV10-3, with a tentative D call TRBD1 (5 bases). Looked up from germline, CDR1 is ENHRY and CDR2 is SYGVKD. Between the trimmed V and J ends, which lost 0 bases and 6 bases, there was a span of 12 bases. This CDR3 contains 15 residues. The CDR3 reads CAISESQGASNEQFF. CDR3 coding DNA: TGTGCCATCAGTGAGTCGCAGGGCGCTAGCAATGAGCAGTTCTTC.

The gene calls are TRBV11-2 and TRBJ2-1; 9 bases line up with TRBD2. CDR1 is SGHAT and CDR2 is FQNNGV in the germline V gene. V shed 5 bases, J shed 4 bases, and the junction held 6 bases outside the gene matches. The CDR3 sequence is 15 residues long. The DNA for the CDR3 is TGTGCCAGCAGCCTGCGACTAGCGGAGTACAATGAGCAGTTCTTC. This codes for CASSLRLAEYNEQFF.

As to this clone: This same CDR3 is encoded by further DNA sequences in the sample. The chain recombines TRBV2 with TRBJ2-4; 10 nucleotides line up with TRBD2. The junction had 10 bases not matched to a gene; V was cut back by 5 bases and J by 0 bases. The CDR3 sequence is 18 residues long. Germline-derived CDR1 and CDR2 are SNHLY and FYNNEI. The CDR3, as DNA: TGTGCCAGCAGTACCCCCGGGCTAGCGGGAGAAGCCAAAAACATTCAGTACTTC. This sequence encodes CASSTPGLAGEAKNIQYF.

The genes are TRBV5-1 and TRBJ2-7; 9 bases agree with TRBD1. CDR1 is SGHRS, CDR2 YFSETQ, per germline. The CDR3 loop spans 13 amino acids. V gave up 4 bases and J gave up 4 bases; unmatched junction bases: 3. CDR3: CASSDGQGYEQYF. CDR3 nucleotide sequence: TGCGCCAGCAGCGACGGACAGGGGTACGAGCAGTACTTC.

The gene calls are TRBV5-1 and TRBJ2-3; 8 nucleotides line up with TRBD1. The length of the CDR3 is 16 residues. Germline assignment: CDR1 SGHRS and CDR2 YFSETQ. V trimming: 2 bases; J trimming: 4 bases; junction bases outside the gene matches: 9. Here the CDR3 DNA reads TGCGCCAGCAGCTTAAATCACAGGGGGACAGCAGATACGCAGTATTTT. It encodes CASSLNHRGTADTQYF.

As DNA, the CDR3 is TGTGCCAGCAGCCCCTCGACAGGGGTGAGCACTGAAGCTTTCTTT. As protein: CASSPSTGVSTEAFF. The chain recombines TRBV7-3 with TRBJ1-1; 8 nucleotides match TRBD1. Trimming took 5 bases from V and 4 from J; bases not matched to a gene: 9. CDR3 size: 15 residues. CDR1 is SGHTA and CDR2 is FQGTGA in the germline V gene.

The chain employs TRBV2 and TRBJ2-3; D is perhaps TRBD1 (6 bases). The CDR3 spans 12 residues. V lost 5 bases to trimming and J lost 7 bases, with 10 bases between them. The germline V gene has CDR1 SNHLY and CDR2 FYNNEI. The CDR3 sequence: CASSPRGYTQYF. In nucleotides, the CDR3 is TGTGCCAGCAGTCCCAGGGGTTATACGCAGTATTTT.

The chain couples TRBV28 to TRBJ1-5; 9 nucleotides line up with TRBD1. The CDR3 covers 20 residues. V shed 8 bases, J shed 6 bases, and the junction held 26 bases outside the gene matches. Germline V gene data show CDR1 as MDHEN and CDR2 as SYDVKM. CDR3 amino acids: CASSTVSSLLGQGKSQPQHF. In DNA, the CDR3 is TGTGCCAGCTCTACAGTTTCATCTTTACTTGGACAGGGGAAATCTCAGCCCCAGCATTTT.

The chain uses TRBV7-8 and TRBJ2-5; D might be TRBD1 (6 bases). CDR3 size: 15 residues. Looked up from germline, CDR1 is SGHVS and CDR2 is FQNEAQ. Trimming took 1 base from V and 5 from J, leaving 14 bases between them. The CDR3 DNA sequence: TGTGCCAGCAGCTTAGGGCCAGGGGTAAGGGAGACCCAGTACTTC. Encoded protein: CASSLGPGVRETQYF.